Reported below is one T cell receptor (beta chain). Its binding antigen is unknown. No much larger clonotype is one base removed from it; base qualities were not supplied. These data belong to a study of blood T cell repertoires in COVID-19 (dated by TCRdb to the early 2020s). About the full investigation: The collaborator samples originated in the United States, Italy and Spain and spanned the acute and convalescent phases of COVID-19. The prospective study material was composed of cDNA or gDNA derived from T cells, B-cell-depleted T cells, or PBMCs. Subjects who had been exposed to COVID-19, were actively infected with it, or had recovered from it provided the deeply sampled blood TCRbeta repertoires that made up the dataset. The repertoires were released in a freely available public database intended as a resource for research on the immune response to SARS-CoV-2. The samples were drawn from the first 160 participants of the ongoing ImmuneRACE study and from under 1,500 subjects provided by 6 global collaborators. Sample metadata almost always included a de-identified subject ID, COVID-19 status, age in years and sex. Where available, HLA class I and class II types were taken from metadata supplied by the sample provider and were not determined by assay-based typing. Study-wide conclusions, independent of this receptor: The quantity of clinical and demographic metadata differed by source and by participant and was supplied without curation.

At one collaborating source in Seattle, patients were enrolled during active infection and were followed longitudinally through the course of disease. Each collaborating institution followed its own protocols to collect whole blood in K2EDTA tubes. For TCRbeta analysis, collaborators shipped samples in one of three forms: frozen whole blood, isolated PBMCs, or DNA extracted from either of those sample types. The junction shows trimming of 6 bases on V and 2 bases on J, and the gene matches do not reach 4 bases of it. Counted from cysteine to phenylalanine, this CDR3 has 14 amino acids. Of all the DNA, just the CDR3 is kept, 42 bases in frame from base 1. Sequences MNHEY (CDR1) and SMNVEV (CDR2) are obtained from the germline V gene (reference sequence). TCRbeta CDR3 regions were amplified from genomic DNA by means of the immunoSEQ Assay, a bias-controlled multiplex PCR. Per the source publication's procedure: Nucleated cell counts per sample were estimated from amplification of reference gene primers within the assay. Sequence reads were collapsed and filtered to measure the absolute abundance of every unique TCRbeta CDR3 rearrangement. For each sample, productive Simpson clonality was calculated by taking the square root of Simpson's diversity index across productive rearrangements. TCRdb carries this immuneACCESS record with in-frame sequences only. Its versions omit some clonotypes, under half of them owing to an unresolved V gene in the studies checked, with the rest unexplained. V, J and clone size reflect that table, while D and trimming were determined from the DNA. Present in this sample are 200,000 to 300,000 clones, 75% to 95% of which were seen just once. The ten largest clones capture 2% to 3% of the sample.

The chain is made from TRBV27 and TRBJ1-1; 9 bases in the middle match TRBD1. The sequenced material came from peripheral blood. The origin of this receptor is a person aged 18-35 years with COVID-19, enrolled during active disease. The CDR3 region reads CASRMTGGNTEAFF. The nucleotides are TGTGCCAGCAGAATGACAGGGGGTAACACTGAAGCTTTCTTT.